This is a list of T cell receptor beta chains from one sample in a study of blood T cells in healthy people across ages. TCRdb passed the 5' RACE reads through MiXCR, listing each CDR3 protein once. Of 760,000 or so distinct CDR3 sequences listed, more than 20% are singletons. This same sample was also part of a study on T cells of mothers and their children.

Sequencing was done on a sample of blood. The receptor source for this set is a boy aged 5-17 years in good health. The CDR3 runs from the conserved cysteine through the conserved F or W. D genes are given only for firm matches. For some rows the clone size is stated as once, few or many, or as a class when expanded; others skip it.

clone size: -; CDR3 length: 12; V gene: TRBV29-1; D gene: -; J gene: TRBJ2-7; CDR3 DNA: TGCAGCGTTGTATCAAACGGCCCCGAGCAGTACTTC; CDR3 protein: CSVVSNGPEQYF
clone size: few; CDR3 length: 15; V gene: TRBV29-1; D gene: TRBD2; J gene: TRBJ2-7; CDR3 DNA: TGCAGCGTTGAATTCATGGGTCTAGCGGGCTACGAGCAGTACTTC; CDR3 protein: CSVEFMGLAGYEQYF
clone size: -; CDR3 length: 13; V gene: TRBV19; D gene: -; J gene: TRBJ1-1; CDR3 DNA: TGTGCCAGTAGTATTATAGGGGATCCTGAAGCTTTCTTT; CDR3 protein: CASSIIGDPEAFF
clone size: few; CDR3 length: 15; V gene: TRBV10-3; D gene: TRBD1; J gene: TRBJ1-2; CDR3 DNA: TGTGCCATCAGTCCGGGACAGGGGGTCGGCAATGGCTACACCTTC; CDR3 protein: CAISPGQGVGNGYTF
clone size: medium-sized; CDR3 length: 15; V gene: TRBV9; D gene: -; J gene: TRBJ1-6; CDR3 DNA: TGTGCCAGCAACGATGGGGGAAGTGGGGTATCACCCCTCCACTTT; CDR3 protein: CASNDGGSGVSPLHF
clone size: -; CDR3 length: 12; V gene: TRBV27; D gene: -; J gene: TRBJ1-2; CDR3 DNA: TGTGCCAGCAAGGGGGTAGACTATGGCTACACCTTC; CDR3 protein: CASKGVDYGYTF
clone size: -; CDR3 length: 15; V gene: TRBV3-1; D gene: -; J gene: TRBJ2-7; CDR3 DNA: TGTGCCAGCAGCCAAGTTGGAACAGCCAACTACGAGCAGTACTTC; CDR3 protein: CASSQVGTANYEQYF
clone size: few; CDR3 length: 16; V gene: TRBV4-1; D gene: TRBD2; J gene: TRBJ2-3; CDR3 DNA: TGCGCCAGCAGCCACCCGGCGCGGGAGCGGACAGATACGCAGTATTTT; CDR3 protein: CASSHPARERTDTQYF
clone size: -; CDR3 length: 15; V gene: TRBV6-6; D gene: TRBD2; J gene: TRBJ2-3; CDR3 DNA: TGTGCCAGCAGCATAAATAGCGGGTACACAGATACGCAGTATTTT; CDR3 protein: CASSINSGYTDTQYF
clone size: few; CDR3 length: 13; V gene: TRBV5-1; D gene: -; J gene: TRBJ2-4; CDR3 DNA: TGCGCCAGCAGCTTGGAATTGGGAAACATTCAGTACTTC; CDR3 protein: CASSLELGNIQYF
clone size: -; CDR3 length: 11; V gene: TRBV21-1; D gene: -; J gene: TRBJ2-4; CDR3 DNA: TGTGCCTTCCACATCAGGGGCGTTCAGTACTTC; CDR3 protein: CAFHIRGVQYF
clone size: -; CDR3 length: 13; V gene: TRBV20-1; D gene: -; J gene: TRBJ1-2; CDR3 DNA: TGCAGTGCTAGAGTACCCGGTACTTATGGCTACACCTTC; CDR3 protein: CSARVPGTYGYTF
clone size: -; CDR3 length: 15; V gene: TRBV4-2; D gene: -; J gene: TRBJ2-7; CDR3 DNA: TGTGCCAGCAGCCCAGAGCCGGGAACTGGCTACGAGCAGTACTTC; CDR3 protein: CASSPEPGTGYEQYF
clone size: -; CDR3 length: 15; V gene: TRBV3-1; D gene: TRBD1; J gene: TRBJ2-7; CDR3 DNA: TGTGCCAGCAGCCGGCAGGACAGGCCGTTTAGCGAGCAGTACTTC; CDR3 protein: CASSRQDRPFSEQYF
clone size: few; CDR3 length: 16; V gene: TRBV4-1; D gene: -; J gene: TRBJ2-3; CDR3 DNA: TGCGCCAGCAGCCAAGAACTAGCTTACTACACAGATACGCAGTATTTT; CDR3 protein: CASSQELAYYTDTQYF
clone size: -; CDR3 length: 14; V gene: TRBV20-1; D gene: TRBD1; J gene: TRBJ2-5; CDR3 DNA: TGCAGTGCTTTGCCGGGACAGGGTGAGGAGACCCAGTACTTC; CDR3 protein: CSALPGQGEETQYF
clone size: -; CDR3 length: 16; V gene: TRBV6-5; D gene: -; J gene: TRBJ1-5; CDR3 DNA: TGTGCCAGCAGTTCGCACAAGTCATATAGCAATCAGCCCCAGCATTTT; CDR3 protein: CASSSHKSYSNQPQHF